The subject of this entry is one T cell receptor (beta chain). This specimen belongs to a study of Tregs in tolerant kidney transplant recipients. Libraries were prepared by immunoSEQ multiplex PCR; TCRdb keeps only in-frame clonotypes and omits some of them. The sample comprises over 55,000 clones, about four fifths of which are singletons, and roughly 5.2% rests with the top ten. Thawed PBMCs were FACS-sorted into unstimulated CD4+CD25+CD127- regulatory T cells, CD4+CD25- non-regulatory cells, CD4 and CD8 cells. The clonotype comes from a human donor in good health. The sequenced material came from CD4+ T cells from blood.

The CDR3 nucleotides are TGTGCCAGCAGGGGCGGCGCCTACGAGCAGTACTTC. It codes for CASRGGAYEQYF. The gene calls are TRBV6-5 and TRBJ2-7, with unresolved D. The CDR3 runs to 12 residues. Germline V gene data show CDR1 as MNHEY and CDR2 as SVGAGI. V gave up 6 bases and J gave up 2 bases, with 8 bases separating them.